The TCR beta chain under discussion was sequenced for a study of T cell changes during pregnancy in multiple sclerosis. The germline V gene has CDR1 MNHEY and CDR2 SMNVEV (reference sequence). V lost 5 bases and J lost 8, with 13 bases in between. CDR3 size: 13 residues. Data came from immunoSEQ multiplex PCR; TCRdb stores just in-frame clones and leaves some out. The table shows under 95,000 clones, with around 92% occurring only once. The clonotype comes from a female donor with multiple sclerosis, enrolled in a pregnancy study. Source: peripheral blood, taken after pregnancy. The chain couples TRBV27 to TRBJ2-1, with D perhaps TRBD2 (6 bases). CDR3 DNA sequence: TGTGCCAGCAGTCGCAAAGGGAGGTATGAGCAGTTCTTC. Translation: CASSRKGRYEQFF.